These 16 T cell receptor beta chains originate from one sample sequenced in a study of Ad26.COV2.S vaccination and SARS-CoV-2 variants. The repertoire was sequenced with immunoSEQ multiplex PCR; TCRdb's copy has only in-frame clones and lacks some. The sample has about 350,000 clones, about nine tenths seen once. Treatment in this sample: some 20 received Ad26.COV2.S at low or high dose, single or two shots; about 5 received placebo; per-sample allocation not given. Collection of samples fell on day 63 after the first vaccine or placebo injection. The specimen was peripheral blood, collected in a trial of Ad26.COV2.S vaccine versus placebo. The receptors were sampled from a person aged 18-60 years who received the Ad26.COV2.S COVID-19 vaccine or a placebo.

In its sample, this clone was seen many times. CDR3 loop: CASSQKGNTEAFF. The CDR3 DNA reads TGTGCCAGCAGCCAAAAGGGGAACACTGAAGCTTTCTTT. This chain uses TRBV3-1 (or the pseudogene TRBV3-2) with TRBJ1-1; D call uncertain. CDR3 length equals 13 residues. V was shortened by 2 bases and J by 1 base, with 5 bases between the two germline ends. CDR1 is LGHDT, CDR2 YNNKEL, per germline (reference sequence).

The rearrangement uses TRBV25-1 and TRBJ1-4; tentatively, D is TRBD1 (5 bases). Trimming took off 6 bases at V and 4 bases at J, with 18 bases between the two ends. The CDR3 sequence is 16 residues long. CDR1 is MGHDK, CDR2 SYGVNS, per germline. In DNA, the CDR3 is TGTGCCAGCAGGGAGGGGCAGCTCGGCGATAATGAAAAACTGTTTTTT. It specifies CASREGQLGDNEKLFF.

The J gene is TRBJ2-7, the V gene TRBV29-1; perhaps TRBD2 as D (5 bases). The CDR3 length is 14 residues. Trimming pared 1 base from V and 1 base from J, leaving 11 bases between. Germline values: CDR1 SQVTM, CDR2 ANQGSEA. CDR3 nucleotides: TGCAGCGTTGAAGTTGATGGAGGATCCTACGAGCAGTACTTC. It encodes CSVEVDGGSYEQYF.

The chain uses TRBV6-2 or TRBV6-3 and TRBJ2-7; perhaps D is TRBD1 or TRBD2 (5 bases each). The CDR3 loop spans 13 amino acids. Germline CDR1 is MNHEY and CDR2 is SVGEGT. V shed 1 base and J shed 7 bases, with 11 bases lying between them. The CDR3 is CASSYYAGREQYF. As DNA, the CDR3 is TGTGCCAGCAGTTACTATGCAGGGAGAGAGCAGTACTTC.

The chain has TRBV11-2 and TRBJ1-2; TRBD1 matches 10 bases. Germline lookup yields CDR1 SGHAT and CDR2 FQNNGV. The CDR3 contains 14 residues. The V segment lost 5 bases and the J segment 5 bases; nucleotides outside the gene matches: 5. The CDR3 region is CASSPGDRGYGYTF. CDR3 DNA sequence: TGTGCCAGCAGCCCCGGGGACAGGGGTTATGGCTACACCTTC.

The rearrangement uses TRBV19 and TRBJ1-4; 11 bases match TRBD1. Germline-derived CDR1 and CDR2 are LNHDA and SQIVND (reference sequence). V trimming: 6 bases; J trimming: 10 bases; junction bases outside the gene matches: 4. CDR3 length: 13 amino acids. CDR3 nucleotides: TGTGCCAGTAGCGGGACAGGGGGAGGAAAACTGTTTTTT. Amino acids: CASSGTGGGKLFF.

The chain is built from TRBV9 and TRBJ2-5; D may match TRBD1 or TRBD2 (5 bases each). This CDR3 region has 13 residues. Trimming pared 1 base from V and 3 bases from J, leaving 7 bases between. Germline V gene data show CDR1 as SGDLS and CDR2 as YYNGEE. Here the CDR3 DNA reads TGTGCCAGCAGCGTACAGGGAGAAGAGACCCAGTACTTC. The encoded protein is CASSVQGEETQYF.

The rearrangement uses TRBV4-2 and TRBJ2-7; TRBD2 matches 9 bases. V was clipped by 0 bases and J by 6 bases; unmatched bases: 12. The CDR3 contains 17 residues. The germline CDR1 and CDR2 sequences are LGHNA and YNFKEQ. The CDR3: CASSQDLPSGASGEQYF. The CDR3 DNA reads TGTGCCAGCAGCCAAGATTTACCTAGCGGGGCCTCAGGCGAGCAGTACTTC.

This sequence joins TRBV30 and TRBJ1-1, with D unclear. CDR1 is GTSNPN, CDR2 SVGIG, per germline (reference sequence). CDR3 size: 13 residues. Trimming removed 2 bases from V and 1 base from J, with 8 bases in between. The CDR3 region has the DNA TGTGCCTGGAGTCCCTCGAGGAACACTGAAGCTTTCTTT. This gives the protein CAWSPSRNTEAFF.

In this sample, this clone turned up a few times. The chain joins TRBV7-9 to TRBJ1-6; D is ambiguous. Germline CDR1 reads SEHNR; CDR2 reads FQNEAQ (reference sequence). There are 14 residues in the CDR3. Trimming left V 7 bases short and J 7 bases short, with 14 bases between. CDR3 protein: CASTPRVENSPLHF. Written as DNA, the CDR3 is TGTGCCAGCACCCCGAGGGTGGAGAATTCACCCCTCCACTTT. The entire variable domain, with the rest obtained from reference TRBV7-9 and TRBJ1-6, is as follows: DTGVSQNPRHKITKRGQNVTFRCDPISEHNRLYWYRQTLGQGPEFLTYFQNEAQLEKSRLLSDRFSAERPKGSFSTLEIQRTEQGDSAMYLCASTPRVENSPLHFGNGTRLTVT.

The genes are TRBV9 and TRBJ1-2; possibly TRBD1 for D (6 bases). The CDR3 extends over 14 amino acids. Germline CDR1 and CDR2: SGDLS and YYNGEE. Trimming took 3 bases from V and 4 from J, leaving 13 bases between them. CDR3 sequence (DNA): TGTGCCAGCAGCGAAGGTGTGGGGGCCTATGGCTACACCTTC. This sequence encodes CASSEGVGAYGYTF.

The chain links TRBV5-6 to TRBJ2-7; D tentatively reads TRBD1 or TRBD2 (5 bases each). With 2 bases removed from V and 2 bases from J, the gap between germline ends came to 17 bases. The length of the CDR3 is 16 residues. Germline assignment: CDR1 SGHDT and CDR2 YYEEEE. The CDR3: CASSLLGTDKPYEQYF. CDR3 nucleotide sequence: TGTGCCAGCAGCTTATTAGGGACGGACAAGCCCTACGAGCAGTACTTC.

The count of this clone is one. This chain connects TRBV7-2 to TRBJ1-1, with D possibly being TRBD1 (6 bases). CDR3 length equals 16 residues. The germline V and J ends were trimmed by 5 bases and 0 bases, with 16 bases remaining between them. Germline V CDR1 and CDR2: SGHTA, FQGNSA. The CDR3 spells CASSTTRTALNTEAFF. The CDR3 DNA reads TGTGCCAGCAGCACAACAAGGACAGCATTGAACACTGAAGCTTTCTTT. Full variable domain (missing parts from reference TRBV7-2 and TRBJ1-1): GAGVSQSPSNKVTEKGKDVELRCDPISGHTALYWYRQSLGQGLEFLIYFQGNSAPDKSGLPSDRFSAERTGGSVSTLTIQRTQQEDSAVYLCASSTTRTALNTEAFFGQGTRLTVV.

This chain joins TRBV7-3 and TRBJ2-5; the match to TRBD2 covers 8 bases. V lost 5 bases, J lost 5 bases, and 13 bases stayed unmatched. Germline V CDR1 and CDR2: SGHTA, FQGTGA. The CDR3 has 16 residues. The CDR3 protein is CASSPQGGGGWETQYF. For the CDR3, the DNA is TGTGCCAGCAGCCCACAGGGCGGCGGGGGGTGGGAGACCCAGTACTTC. Supplemented by reference TRBV7-3 and TRBJ2-5, the full variable domain reads GAGVSQTPSNKVTEKGKYVELRCDPISGHTALYWYRQSLGQGPEFLIYFQGTGAADDSGLPNDRFFAVRPEGSVSTLKIQRTERGDSAVYLCASSPQGGGGWETQYFGPGTRLLVL.

The V gene is TRBV5-1, the J gene TRBJ2-2; D not certain. In germline, CDR1 is SGHRS, CDR2 YFSETQ. This CDR3 is built from 15 residues. Trimming took off 5 bases at V and 5 bases at J, with 16 bases between the two ends. CDR3 nucleotide sequence: TGCGCCAGCAGTTGGACGGCCGTAGGGACCGGGGAGCTGTTTTTT. Residues: CASSWTAVGTGELFF.

This clone was found once. The chain combines TRBV10-3 with TRBJ1-4, with 8 positions matching TRBD1. Germline assignment: CDR1 ENHRY and CDR2 SYGVKD. V gave up 8 bases and J gave up 6 bases; unmatched junction bases: 5. This CDR3 is built from 13 residues. Written as DNA, the CDR3 is TGTGCCATCCAACAGGGGGGAGATGAAAAACTGTTTTTT. Translated: CAIQQGGDEKLFF.